Below are 7 T cell receptor beta chains sequenced from a single sample in a study of blood T cells in healthy people across ages. Using a J-beta primer mix together with a sample-barcoded 5' primer, a second PCR was run for roughly 7 to 11 cycles. TCRdb itself ran the 5' RACE reads through MiXCR, one entry per CDR3 protein. Of approximately 730,000 distinct CDR3 sequences listed, 43% are singletons. The sample comprised blood. These receptor sequences come from an older woman in good health.

The CDR3 DNA sequence: TGTGCCAGCAGCCAAGGTCGTGGTAGGAAGTTCTTC. Amino acids: CASSQGRGRKFF. The chain uses TRBV3-1 and TRBJ2-1; D ambiguous. Germline-derived CDR1 and CDR2 are LGHDT and YNNKEL (reference sequence). The V end lost 1 base, the J end lost 14 bases, and 12 bases lay between the germline ends. This CDR3 has 12 residues.

This rearrangement joins TRBV20-1 to TRBJ2-5, with TRBD2 matching 9 bases. V shed 5 bases and J 0 bases; nucleotides not matched to a gene: 10. The CDR3 contains 16 residues. CDR1 DFQATT and CDR2 SNEGSKA come from the germline V gene (reference sequence). The CDR3 DNA is TGCAGTGCTTACTCCGGGACTAGCTGGGACCAAGAGACCCAGTACTTC. It translates to CSAYSGTSWDQETQYF.

This clonotype has just a few counts. The chain is built from TRBV5-4 and TRBJ2-5, with 8 bases matching TRBD2. The CDR3 length is 15 residues. With 0 bases clipped from V and 1 base from J, the junction kept 2 bases outside the gene matches. Germline CDR1 SGHNT, CDR2 YYREEE (reference sequence). CDR3 sequence (DNA): TGTGCCAGCAGCTTGGCTAGCGGGCTCCAAGAGACCCAGTACTTC. Protein: CASSLASGLQETQYF. The full variable domain, in which reference TRBV5-4 and TRBJ2-5 provide the parts outside the CDR3, is ETGVTQSPTHLIKTRGQQVTLRCSSQSGHNTVSWYQQALGQGPQFIFQYYREEENGRGNFPPRFSGLQFPNYSSELNVNALELDDSALYLCASSLASGLQETQYFGPGTRLLVL.

The chain employs TRBV7-9 and TRBJ2-3; possible D gene TRBD2, 5 bases. The germline V and J ends were trimmed by 4 bases and 8 bases, with 19 bases remaining between them. The CDR3 contains 15 residues. CDR1 and CDR2 from the germline V gene are SEHNR and FQNEAQ (reference sequence). The CDR3 loop is CASSSRDRREGTQYF. CDR3 sequence (DNA): TGTGCCAGCAGCTCACGGGATCGTAGGGAAGGTACGCAGTATTTT.

The V gene is TRBV5-1, the J gene TRBJ2-1; possible D gene TRBD2, 5 bases. CDR1 SGHRS and CDR2 YFSETQ come from the germline V gene. Trimming cost V 0 bases and J 1 base, with 11 bases left between them. This CDR3 is 16 amino acids long. DNA for the CDR3: TGCGCCAGCAGCTTGGTGGCCGCGGGTTCCTACAATGAGCAGTTCTTC. Translation gives CASSLVAAGSYNEQFF.

The rearrangement uses TRBV20-1 and TRBJ2-7; tentatively, D is TRBD2 (6 bases). CDR1 and CDR2 from the germline V gene are DFQATT and SNEGSKA (reference sequence). CDR3 length: 14 amino acids. V lost 0 bases and J lost 7, with 16 bases in between. CDR3 sequence reads: CSARDAAGPSEQYF. In DNA, the CDR3 is TGCAGTGCTAGAGATGCGGCGGGGCCGAGTGAGCAGTACTTC.

This chain connects TRBV30 to TRBJ2-2; D may be TRBD1 (6 bases). Trimming removed 8 bases at V and 3 bases at J, with 13 bases between. The CDR3 extends over 13 amino acids. Germline V lookup: CDR1 GTSNPN, CDR2 SVGIG (reference sequence). CDR3 DNA: TGTGCCGGCCGGGACAAACACACCGGGGAGCTGTTTTTT. Translation: CAGRDKHTGELFF.